This T cell receptor (beta chain) was captured by sequencing in a study of glioma-infiltrating T cells. Amplification of TCR alpha and beta CDR3 regions from RNA used iRepertoire nested multiplex PCR. For one-step reverse transcription and amplification, 100-400 ng of tissue mRNA or PBMC total RNA was used. One entry per CDR3 protein, called by TCRdb with MiXCR from the multiplex PCR reads. The sample lists under 150,000 distinct CDR3 sequences, under 30% seen once, with 25% to 30% in the top ten. Comment on this clonotype: Its antigen is undetermined.

Study-level points and caveats: Non-neoplastic patients had below-expected tissue-blood divergence, while all gliomas exceeded expectation. CDR3 overlap between tissue and blood was very small.

The CDR3 has 13 amino acids. Trimming took off 2 bases at V and 3 bases at J, with 10 bases between the two ends. Germline assignment: CDR1 GTSNPN and CDR2 SVGIG (reference sequence). The TCR was taken from a human donor with low-grade glioma or glioblastoma, undergoing nonglioma brain surgery, or in good health (not recorded which). The chain employs TRBV30 and TRBJ1-1; a weak D match, TRBD1 (6 bases). Sequenced material: glioma tissue, nonneoplastic brain tissue, or PBMCs (not recorded which). The CDR3 here is CAWSSGGYTEAFF. The CDR3 DNA is TGTGCCTGGAGTTCTGGGGGCTACACTGAAGCTTTCTTT.